This TCR beta chain was documented in a study of blood T cells in healthy people across ages. Study-wide points: Samples with more naive T cells showed higher observed beta diversity.

Trimming shortened V by 0 bases and J by 0 bases, and 13 bases separated the two germline ends. The CDR3 consists of 17 residues. Germline values: CDR1 MGHRA, CDR2 YSYEKL. With regard to this clonotype: The antigen is undetermined.

A second PCR, run for 7 to 11 cycles, used a sample-barcoded 5' primer plus a J-beta primer mix. Every single cDNA molecule received a tag from a template-switch adaptor with 12 random nucleotides. TCRdb called the 5' RACE reads again in MiXCR, with one record for every CDR3 protein. The sample has about 1 million distinct CDR3 sequences, 20% to 25% seen once; the top ten hold approximately 0.75%. The same data also contributed to another study, on T cells of mothers and their children. This second report adds: For each mother, over 10 million TCR beta CDR3 reads were obtained, and for each child, some 3 million.

Sequencing was done on a sample of blood. This TCR was recovered from a girl between 2 and 10 years old in good health. The rearrangement uses TRBV4-1 and TRBJ2-3; D may be TRBD1 (6 bases). The chain's CDR3 is CASSQDRWDISTDTQYF. DNA for the CDR3: TGCGCCAGCAGCCAAGATCGTTGGGACATTAGCACAGATACGCAGTATTTT.